The next 25 T cell receptor beta chains were all read from a single sample in a study of blood T cell repertoires in COVID-19. The assay was immunoSEQ multiplex PCR, and TCRdb's table has in-frame clones only and misses some. The sample lists some 410,000 clones; 70% to 90% were seen once. Sequencing was performed on PBMCs or T cells enriched from blood (not recorded which). The source of these receptors is a young woman with acute COVID-19.

This chain links TRBV27 with TRBJ1-1; 8 bases are shared with TRBD1. This CDR3 region has 17 residues. J gave up 5 bases and V 4 bases, and 15 bases lay outside the gene matches. Germline V lookup: CDR1 MNHEY, CDR2 SMNVEV (reference sequence). This CDR3 reads CASSSLADRVRWTEAFF. CDR3 in DNA: TGTGCCAGCAGTTCCTTGGCGGACAGGGTCCGTTGGACTGAAGCTTTCTTT.

The rearrangement uses TRBV21-1 and TRBJ2-3; the listed D gene, TRBD2, was not tested against the DNA. TRBV21-1 corresponds to a pseudogene. The CDR3 has 19 residues. The CDR3 loop reads CASRRLGGALLTSTDTQYF. The CDR3 region has the DNA TGTGCCAGCAGACGCCTAGGCGGGGCTCTCCTGACTAGCACAGATACGCAGTATTTT.

The V call is TRBV10-2, the J call TRBJ2-2; TRBD2 is a possible D gene (6 bases). The CDR3 has 15 residues. Germline CDR1 is WSHSY and CDR2 is SAAADI. Trimming removed 5 bases from V and 0 bases from J, with 10 bases in between. The CDR3 nucleotides read TGCGCCAGCAGTAATCGGGGGTCGAACACCGGGGAGCTGTTTTTT. Amino acids: CASSNRGSNTGELFF.

The rearrangement joins TRBV7-8 to TRBJ2-7; D remains ambiguous. Trimming stripped 1 base from V and 3 bases from J, with 7 bases between. The germline gives CDR1 SGHVS, CDR2 FQNEAQ. The CDR3 length is 13 residues. The CDR3 here is CASSLGQIYEQYF. CDR3 sequence (DNA): TGTGCCAGCAGCTTAGGTCAGATCTACGAGCAGTACTTC. The full variable domain, completed using reference TRBV7-8 and TRBJ2-7, is GAGVSQSPRYKVAKRGQDVALRCDPISGHVSLFWYQQALGQGPEFLTYFQNEAQLDKSGLPSDRFFAERPEGSVSTLKIQRTQQEDSAVYLCASSLGQIYEQYFGPGTRLTVT.

The V and J genes are TRBV6-4 and TRBJ1-2, with TRBD1 identical over 8 bases. The V and J ends lost 6 bases and 6 bases, in that order; junction bases with no gene match: 9. Germline assignment: CDR1 MRHNA and CDR2 SNTAGT. The CDR3 has 14 amino acids. CDR3 region: CASRDTGGRDGYTF. CDR3 nucleotides: TGTGCCAGCAGAGATACAGGGGGTCGGGATGGCTACACCTTC.

This clone has a handful of counts. This sequence joins TRBV5-6 and TRBJ1-4; a possible D gene is TRBD1 (6 bases). The CDR3 runs 15 residues. Germline loops: CDR1 SGHDT, CDR2 YYEEEE. Between the trimmed V and J ends, which lost 4 bases and 3 bases, there was a span of 13 bases. DNA of the CDR3: TGTGCCAGCAGCGTATCTGAGGGGGCTAATGAAAAACTGTTTTTT. Encoded protein: CASSVSEGANEKLFF.

The gene calls are TRBV6-5 and TRBJ2-5; 10 nucleotides agree with TRBD1. Trimming cost V 10 bases and J 5 bases; bases outside gene matches: 7. CDR3 size: 13 residues. Germline assignment: CDR1 MNHEY and CDR2 SVGAGI. This CDR3 is CATSGTGVETQYF. The DNA of the CDR3 is TGTGCCACCTCCGGGACAGGGGTTGAGACCCAGTACTTC.

This rearrangement joins TRBV27 to TRBJ1-1; no clear D gene. V lost 3 bases to trimming and J lost 4 bases, with 12 bases between them. Germline V CDR1 and CDR2: MNHEY, SMNVEV (reference sequence). CDR3 size: 14 residues. The DNA for the CDR3 is TGTGCCAGCAGTTTGTGGGTGTCGGGCACTGAAGCTTTCTTT. It encodes CASSLWVSGTEAFF.

The genes are TRBV24-1 and TRBJ1-4; 10 positions agree with TRBD1. J was trimmed by 6 bases and V by 7 bases; bases with no gene match: 13. CDR3 length: 17 amino acids. CDR1 is KGHDR, CDR2 SFDVKD, per germline. In DNA form, the CDR3 reads TGTGCCACCAGCTCCGGGACAGGGGCGGGTTTGGATGAAAAACTGTTTTTT. This codes for CATSSGTGAGLDEKLFF.

The chain joins TRBV5-1 to TRBJ2-7; a possible D gene is TRBD1 (6 bases). CDR3 length: 15 residues. CDR1 and CDR2 from the germline V gene are SGHRS and YFSETQ. V lost 4 bases, J lost 5 bases, and 19 bases lay in between. The CDR3: CASSPEGQFLHEQYF. In DNA form, the CDR3 reads TGCGCCAGCAGCCCGGAAGGACAGTTTCTCCACGAGCAGTACTTC.

The rearrangement uses TRBV30 and TRBJ1-5, with TRBD1 matching over 8 bases. This CDR3 has 14 amino acids. Germline loops: CDR1 GTSNPN, CDR2 SVGIG (reference sequence). With V trimmed by 5 bases and J by 7 bases, 10 bases remained unmatched. This CDR3 reads CAWETGVEGQPQHF. DNA for the CDR3: TGTGCCTGGGAGACAGGGGTCGAGGGGCAGCCCCAGCATTTT.

The chain couples TRBV7-9 to TRBJ1-2, with TRBD1 matching over 10 bases. The CDR3 runs 15 residues. Unmatched junction bases numbered 9, after V lost 6 bases and J lost 5 bases. CDR1 and CDR2 from the germline V gene are SEHNR and FQNEAQ (reference sequence). CDR3: CASRSDRGRGYGYTF. The CDR3 DNA reads as TGTGCCAGCAGGAGCGACAGGGGGCGAGGTTATGGCTACACCTTC. Complete variable domain (other parts from reference TRBV7-9 and TRBJ1-2): DTGVSQNPRHKITKRGQNVTFRCDPISEHNRLYWYRQTLGQGPEFLTYFQNEAQLEKSRLLSDRFSAERPKGSFSTLEIQRTEQGDSAMYLCASRSDRGRGYGYTFGSGTRLTVV.

V gene TRBV21-1 combines with J gene TRBJ2-3; the table gives TRBD2 as D, unverified against the DNA. TRBV21-1 has pseudogene status. The CDR3 is 17 amino acids. Here the CDR3 reads CASSKKGTSGGDDTQYF. In nucleotides, the CDR3 is TGTGCCAGCAGCAAAAAGGGGACTAGCGGGGGGGATGATACGCAGTATTTT.

The chain joins TRBV19 to TRBJ1-1, with TRBD1 identical over 7 bases. Germline V gives CDR1 LNHDA, CDR2 SQIVND (reference sequence). The trim removed 0 bases at V and 2 bases at J, leaving 21 bases unmatched. There are 21 residues in the CDR3. The CDR3 DNA follows: TGTGCCAGTAGTATAGATCTATCAGGAAACAGGGGTAGGGTAAGAAACACTGAAGCTTTCTTT. Amino acid sequence: CASSIDLSGNRGRVRNTEAFF.

The gene calls are TRBV20-1 and TRBJ2-3, with 8 bases that match TRBD1. After removal of 7 bases from V and 15 bases from J, the junction contained 9 bases not matched to a gene. The V gene's germline CDR1 is DFQATT and CDR2 SNEGSKA (reference sequence). The CDR3 has 10 residues. CDR3 DNA: TGCAGTGGATGGGACAGGATTCAATATTTT. Encoded protein: CSGWDRIQYF.

The chain carries TRBV25-1 and TRBJ1-4; TRBD1 matches at 12 bases. CDR1 is MGHDK and CDR2 is SYGVNS in the germline V gene. This CDR3 is 16 amino acids long. V trimming: 2 bases; J trimming: 5 bases; junction bases outside the gene matches: 3. The CDR3 loop reads CASSEGTGGGNEKLFF. In DNA, the CDR3 is TGTGCCAGCAGTGAAGGGACAGGGGGCGGGAATGAAAAACTGTTTTTT.

V is TRBV4-2 and J is TRBJ1-1, with D possibly TRBD1 on 5 matching bases. CDR1 LGHNA and CDR2 YNFKEQ come from the germline V gene. Trimming removed 1 base from V and 5 bases from J, with 17 bases in between. The CDR3 is 16 residues long. CDR3 sequence: CASSQVTGQGSTEAFF. The CDR3 coding sequence is TGTGCCAGCAGCCAAGTAACCGGGCAGGGTAGTACTGAAGCTTTCTTT.

The rearrangement uses TRBV24-1 and TRBJ1-1; D remains ambiguous. The CDR3 contains 13 residues. The germline gives CDR1 KGHDR, CDR2 SFDVKD. V was clipped by 3 bases and J by 5 bases, with 9 bases between them. CDR3 protein: CATSDKTRTEAFF. The DNA for the CDR3 is TGTGCCACCAGTGATAAGACAAGGACTGAAGCTTTCTTT.

V gene TRBV27 combines with J gene TRBJ2-3; no clear D gene. Per germline, CDR1 MNHEY and CDR2 SMNVEV (reference sequence). Trimming took 4 bases from V and 2 from J, leaving 10 bases between them. The CDR3 has 14 amino acids. The CDR3 is CASSSQEHTDTQYF. CDR3 nucleotide sequence: TGTGCCAGCAGTTCCCAAGAACACACAGATACGCAGTATTTT.

The chain combines TRBV10-3 with TRBJ2-3, with TRBD1 matching 8 bases. The CDR3 totals 14 residues. V shed 2 bases and J 4 bases; nucleotides not matched to a gene: 2. The germline V gene has CDR1 ENHRY and CDR2 SYGVKD. CDR3 nucleotides: TGTGCCATCAGTGAGGGACAGGGAGCAGATACGCAGTATTTT. Translating it yields CAISEGQGADTQYF.

This chain uses TRBV5-1 with TRBJ2-7; no firm D call. Between the trimmed V and J ends, which lost 4 bases and 5 bases, there was a span of 13 bases. CDR1 and CDR2 (germline): SGHRS, YFSETQ. The CDR3 runs to 13 residues. CDR3 DNA: TGCGCCAGCAGCCTAATGGGTGGAGACGAGCAGTACTTC. This translates into CASSLMGGDEQYF.

This sequence joins TRBV5-4 and TRBJ2-1; 15 bases map to TRBD2. After removal of 5 bases from V and 0 bases from J, the junction contained 12 bases not matched to a gene. Per germline, CDR1 SGHNT and CDR2 YYREEE (reference sequence). This CDR3 region has 20 residues. The CDR3 DNA reads TGTGCCAGCAGTCCTGAACCGGGACTAGCGGGGGGCCCCTCCTACAATGAGCAGTTCTTC. Its translation: CASSPEPGLAGGPSYNEQFF.

V is TRBV6-1 and J is TRBJ2-1, with 8 bases fitting TRBD1. Trimming cost V 0 bases and J 4 bases; bases outside gene matches: 5. Germline V gene lookup returns CDR1 MNHNS and CDR2 SASEGT. The CDR3 contains 16 residues. CDR3 in amino acids: CASSEAAGGAYNEQFF. DNA of the CDR3: TGTGCCAGCAGTGAAGCGGCAGGGGGCGCGTACAATGAGCAGTTCTTC.

The gene calls are TRBV2 and TRBJ1-1; 7 nucleotides line up with TRBD1. Germline V gives CDR1 SNHLY, CDR2 FYNNEI. The CDR3 covers 14 residues. With V trimmed by 6 bases and J by 1 base, 5 bases remained unmatched. In DNA form, the CDR3 reads TGTGCCAGCAGAACCGGGACAGCGAACACTGAAGCTTTCTTT. This sequence encodes CASRTGTANTEAFF. Based on the CDR3 plus reference TRBV2 and TRBJ1-1, the full variable domain is EPEVTQTPSHQVTQMGQEVILRCVPISNHLYFYWYRQILGQKVEFLVSFYNNEISEKSEIFDDQFSVERPDGSNFTLKIRSTKLEDSAMYFCASRTGTANTEAFFGQGTRLTVV.

The CDR3 reads CASSLGVSYEQYF. The CDR3 DNA reads as TGTGCCAGCAGCTTAGGTGTATCCTACGAGCAGTACTTC. The genes are TRBV7-8 and TRBJ2-7; D gene uncertain. Trimming pared 1 base from V and 1 base from J, leaving 5 bases between. CDR3 length: 13 amino acids. CDR1 SGHVS and CDR2 FQNEAQ come from the germline V gene.